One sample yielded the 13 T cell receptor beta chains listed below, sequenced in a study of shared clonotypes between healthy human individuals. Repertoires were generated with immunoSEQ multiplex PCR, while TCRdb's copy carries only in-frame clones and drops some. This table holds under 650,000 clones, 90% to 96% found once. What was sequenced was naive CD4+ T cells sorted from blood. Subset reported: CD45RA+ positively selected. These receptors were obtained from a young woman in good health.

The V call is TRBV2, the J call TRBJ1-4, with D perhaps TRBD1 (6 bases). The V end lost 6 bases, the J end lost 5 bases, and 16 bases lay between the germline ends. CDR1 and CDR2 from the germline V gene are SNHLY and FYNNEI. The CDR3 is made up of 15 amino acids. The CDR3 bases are TGTGCCAGCAGAGACGCTCGGACAGAAAATGAAAAACTGTTTTTT. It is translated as CASRDARTENEKLFF.

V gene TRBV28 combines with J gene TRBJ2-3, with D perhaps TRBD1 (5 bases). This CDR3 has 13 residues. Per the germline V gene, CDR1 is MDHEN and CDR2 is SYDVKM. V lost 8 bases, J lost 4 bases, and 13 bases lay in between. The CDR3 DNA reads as TGTGCCAGCGGAAAGCAGGGTGCAGATACGCAGTATTTT. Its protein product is CASGKQGADTQYF. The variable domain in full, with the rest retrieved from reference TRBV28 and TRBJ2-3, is DVKVTQSSRYLVKRTGEKVFLECVQDMDHENMFWYRQDPGLGLRLIYFSYDVKMKEKGDIPEGYSVSREKKERFSLILESASTNQTSMYLCASGKQGADTQYFGPGTRLTVL.

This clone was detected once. The CDR3 is CASRTTPGNADTQYF. Written as DNA, the CDR3 is TGTGCCAGCCGGACTACCCCAGGGAACGCAGATACGCAGTATTTT. V is TRBV28 and J is TRBJ2-3, with D perhaps TRBD2 (6 bases). Germline CDR1 and CDR2: MDHEN and SYDVKM. V lost 8 bases, J lost 4 bases, and 19 bases lay in between. This CDR3 spans 15 amino acids. Combining the CDR3 with reference TRBV28 and TRBJ2-3 gives the whole variable domain DVKVTQSSRYLVKRTGEKVFLECVQDMDHENMFWYRQDPGLGLRLIYFSYDVKMKEKGDIPEGYSVSREKKERFSLILESASTNQTSMYLCASRTTPGNADTQYFGPGTRLTVL.

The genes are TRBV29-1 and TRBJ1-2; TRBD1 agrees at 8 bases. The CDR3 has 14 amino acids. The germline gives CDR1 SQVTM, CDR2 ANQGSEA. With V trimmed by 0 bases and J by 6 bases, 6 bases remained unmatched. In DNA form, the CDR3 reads TGCAGCGTTGAAGATTGGACAGGGCAGGATGGCTACACCTTC. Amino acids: CSVEDWTGQDGYTF.

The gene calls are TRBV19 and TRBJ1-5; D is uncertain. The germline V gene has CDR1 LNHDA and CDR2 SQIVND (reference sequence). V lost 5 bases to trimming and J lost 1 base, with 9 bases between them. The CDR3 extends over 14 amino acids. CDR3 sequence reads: CASSLLGSNQPQHF. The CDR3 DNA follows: TGTGCCAGTAGTTTGCTCGGGAGCAATCAGCCCCAGCATTTT.

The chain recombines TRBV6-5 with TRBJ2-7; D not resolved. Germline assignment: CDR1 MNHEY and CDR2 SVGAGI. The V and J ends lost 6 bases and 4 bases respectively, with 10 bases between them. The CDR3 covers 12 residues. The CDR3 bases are TGTGCCAGCAGCAAAGGGATTTACGAGCAGTACTTC. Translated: CASSKGIYEQYF.

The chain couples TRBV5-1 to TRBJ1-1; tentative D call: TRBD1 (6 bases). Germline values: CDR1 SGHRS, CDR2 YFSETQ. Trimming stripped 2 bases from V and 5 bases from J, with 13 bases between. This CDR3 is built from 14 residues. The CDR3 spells CASSFHQGITEAFF. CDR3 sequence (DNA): TGCGCCAGCAGCTTTCATCAGGGGATTACTGAAGCTTTCTTT.

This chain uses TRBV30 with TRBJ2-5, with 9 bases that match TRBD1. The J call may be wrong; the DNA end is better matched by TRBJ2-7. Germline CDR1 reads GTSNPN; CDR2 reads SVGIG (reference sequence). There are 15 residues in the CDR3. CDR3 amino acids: CAWRDKDRGWHEQYF. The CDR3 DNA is TGTGCCTGGAGAGATAAGGACAGGGGTTGGCACGAGCAGTACTTC.

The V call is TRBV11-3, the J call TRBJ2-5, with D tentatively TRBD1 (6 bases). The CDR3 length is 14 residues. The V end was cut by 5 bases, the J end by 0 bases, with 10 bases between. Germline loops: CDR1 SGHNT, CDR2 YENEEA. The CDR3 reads CASSPRDNQETQYF. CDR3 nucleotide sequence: TGTGCCAGCAGCCCCCGGGACAACCAAGAGACCCAGTACTTC.

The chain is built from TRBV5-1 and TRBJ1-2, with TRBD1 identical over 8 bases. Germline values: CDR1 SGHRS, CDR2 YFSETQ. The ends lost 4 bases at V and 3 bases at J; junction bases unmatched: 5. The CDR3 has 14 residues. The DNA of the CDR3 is TGCGCCAGCAGCCCGGACAGGGCCGACTATGGCTACACCTTC. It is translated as CASSPDRADYGYTF.

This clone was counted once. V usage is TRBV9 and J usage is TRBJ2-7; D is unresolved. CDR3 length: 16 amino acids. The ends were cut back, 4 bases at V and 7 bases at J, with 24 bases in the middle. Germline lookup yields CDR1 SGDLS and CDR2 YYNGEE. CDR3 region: CASSHLERAEPGEQYF. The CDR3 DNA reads TGTGCCAGCAGCCACCTAGAGCGAGCCGAACCTGGGGAGCAGTACTTC.

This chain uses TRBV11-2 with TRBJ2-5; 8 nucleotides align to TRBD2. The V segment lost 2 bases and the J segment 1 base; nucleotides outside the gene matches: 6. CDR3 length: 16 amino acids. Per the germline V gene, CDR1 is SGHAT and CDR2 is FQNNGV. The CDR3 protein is CASSLNAGGPQETQYF. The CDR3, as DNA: TGTGCCAGCAGCTTAAATGCGGGAGGCCCCCAAGAGACCCAGTACTTC.

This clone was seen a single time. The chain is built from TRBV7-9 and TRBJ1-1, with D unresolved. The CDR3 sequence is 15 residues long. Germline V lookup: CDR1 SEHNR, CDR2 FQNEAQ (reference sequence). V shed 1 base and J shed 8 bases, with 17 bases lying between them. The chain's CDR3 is CASSLELVSNIEAFF. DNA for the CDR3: TGTGCCAGCAGCTTAGAATTGGTCAGCAACATCGAAGCTTTCTTT.